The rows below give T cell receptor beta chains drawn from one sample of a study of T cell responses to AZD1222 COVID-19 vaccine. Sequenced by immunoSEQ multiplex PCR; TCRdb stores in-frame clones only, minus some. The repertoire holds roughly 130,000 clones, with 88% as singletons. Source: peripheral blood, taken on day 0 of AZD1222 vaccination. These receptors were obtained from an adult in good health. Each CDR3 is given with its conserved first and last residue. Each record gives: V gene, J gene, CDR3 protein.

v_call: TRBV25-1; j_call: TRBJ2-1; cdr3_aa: CASSAPGGPNEQFF
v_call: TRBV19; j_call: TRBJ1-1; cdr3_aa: CASSSNGGNTEAFF
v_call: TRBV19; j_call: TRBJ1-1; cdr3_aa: CASKRRETEAFF
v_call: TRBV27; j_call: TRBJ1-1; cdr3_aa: CASSLWSKSNRAGRLAFF
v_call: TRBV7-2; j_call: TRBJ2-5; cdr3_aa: CASSLASGNQETQYF
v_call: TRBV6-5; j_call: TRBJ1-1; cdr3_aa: CASPSSLVDTEAFF
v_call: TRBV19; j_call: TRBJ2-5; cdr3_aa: CASSQGRDGETQYF
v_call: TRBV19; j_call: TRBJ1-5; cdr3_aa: CASSRSREGNQPQHF
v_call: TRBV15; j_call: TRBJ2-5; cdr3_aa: CATSRDGQTQYF
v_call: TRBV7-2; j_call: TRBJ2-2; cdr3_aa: CASSLVGAAGELFF
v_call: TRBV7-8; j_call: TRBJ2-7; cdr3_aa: CASSSGLAGSYEQYF
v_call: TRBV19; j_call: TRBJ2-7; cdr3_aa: CASSIADGYEQYF
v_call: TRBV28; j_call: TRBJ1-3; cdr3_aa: CATRQGASGNTIYF
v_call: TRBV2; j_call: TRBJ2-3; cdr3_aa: CASRGTVGTDTQYF
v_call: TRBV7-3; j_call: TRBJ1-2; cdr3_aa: CASSPGQPYGYTF
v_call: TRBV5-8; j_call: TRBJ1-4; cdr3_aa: CASSLLGSDNEKLFF
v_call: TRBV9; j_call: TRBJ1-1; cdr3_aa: CASSVSPWDTEAFF
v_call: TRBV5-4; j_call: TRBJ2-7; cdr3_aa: CASSFNPKGWEQYF
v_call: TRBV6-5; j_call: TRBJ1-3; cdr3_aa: CASFPGDSGNTIYF
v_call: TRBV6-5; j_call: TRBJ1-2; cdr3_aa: CASRRENYGYTF
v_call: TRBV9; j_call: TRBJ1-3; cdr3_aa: CASSVAGWAGNTIYF
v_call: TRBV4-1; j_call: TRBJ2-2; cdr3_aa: CASRDYGGASTNTGELFF
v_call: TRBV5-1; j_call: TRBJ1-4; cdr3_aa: CASRTEGEKLFF
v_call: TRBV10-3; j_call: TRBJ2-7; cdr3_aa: CAISELAGGEQYF
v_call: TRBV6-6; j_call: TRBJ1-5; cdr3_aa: CASSQTGLNQPQHF
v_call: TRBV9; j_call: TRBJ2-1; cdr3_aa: CASSVELAGVDEQFF
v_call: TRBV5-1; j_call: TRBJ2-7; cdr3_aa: CASRQGASEQYF
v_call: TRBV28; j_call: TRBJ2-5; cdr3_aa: CASSGPQETQYF
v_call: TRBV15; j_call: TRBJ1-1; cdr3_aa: CATSRDSWDSGRGTEAFF
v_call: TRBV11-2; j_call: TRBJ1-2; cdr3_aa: CASSLRWGQGNYGYTF
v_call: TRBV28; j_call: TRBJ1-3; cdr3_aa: CASSLTRGAGNTIYF
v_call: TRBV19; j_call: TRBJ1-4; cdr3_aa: CASSGGATNEKLFF
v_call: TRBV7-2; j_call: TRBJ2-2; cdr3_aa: CASSLAGTGELFF
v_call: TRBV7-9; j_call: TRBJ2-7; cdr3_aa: CASSFPDRGHDEQYF
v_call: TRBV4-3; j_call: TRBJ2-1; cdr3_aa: CASSQGAGASGYNEQFF
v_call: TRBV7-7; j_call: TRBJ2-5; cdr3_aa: CASSATLGGQETQYF
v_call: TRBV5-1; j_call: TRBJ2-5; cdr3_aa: CASSPGTSGVQETQYF
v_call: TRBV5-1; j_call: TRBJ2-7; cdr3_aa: CASSLAILTGTPYEQYF
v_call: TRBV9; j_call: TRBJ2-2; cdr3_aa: CASSVGQQNTGELFF
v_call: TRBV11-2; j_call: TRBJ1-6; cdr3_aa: CASSSSGSYNSPLHF
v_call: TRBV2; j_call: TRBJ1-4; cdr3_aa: CASSANGATNEKLFF
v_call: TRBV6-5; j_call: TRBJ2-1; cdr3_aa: CASKDTGPWEQFF
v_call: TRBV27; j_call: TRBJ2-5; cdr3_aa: CASSLGDRVQETQYF
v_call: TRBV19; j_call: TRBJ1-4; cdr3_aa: CASSIPQTATNEKLFF
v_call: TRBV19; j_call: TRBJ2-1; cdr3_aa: CASTLTPGYGEQFF
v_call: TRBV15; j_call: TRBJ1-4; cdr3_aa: CATSRDREYNEKLFF
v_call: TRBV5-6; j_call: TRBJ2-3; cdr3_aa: CASSSGLYTDTQYF
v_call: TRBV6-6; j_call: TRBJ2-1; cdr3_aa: CASSYSAGNNEQFF
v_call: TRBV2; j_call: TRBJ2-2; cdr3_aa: CASSELAASTGELFF
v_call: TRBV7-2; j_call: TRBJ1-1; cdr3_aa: CASSIMRGGTEAFF
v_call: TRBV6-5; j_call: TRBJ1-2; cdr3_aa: CASSYVKGGYGYTF